These 30 T cell receptor beta chains share one sample of origin, sequenced in a study of T-cell reconstitution after alpha-beta-depleted transplantation in children. The TCRbeta library incorporated unique molecular identifiers. Via MiXCR, TCRdb re-called the PCR reads, giving one row per CDR3 protein. The profile covers a few hundred thousand distinct CDR3 sequences, with around 46% appearing a single time and around 29% taken by the ten largest. Sequences were derived from PBMCs, sampled before TCRalphabeta/CD19-depleted stem cell transplant. Receptors were obtained from a girl aged 2 to 10 with aplastic anemia, due to receive a stem cell transplant.

This CDR3 is CAISAGANEQFF. The CDR3 bases are TGTGCCATCAGTGCAGGGGCTAATGAGCAGTTCTTC. J is TRBJ2-1 and V is TRBV10-3; possibly TRBD1 for D (6 bases). Germline CDR1 ENHRY, CDR2 SYGVKD. Deletions cut 4 bases from V and 7 bases from J, with 8 bases between. The CDR3 is made up of 12 amino acids.

Many counts were recorded for this clonotype. The genes are TRBV7-6 and TRBJ2-1; 7 positions agree with TRBD2. From germline, CDR1 is SGHVS and CDR2 FNYEAQ. Germline trimming cut 3 bases from V and 6 bases from J; bases unmatched to any gene: 8. The CDR3 extends over 15 amino acids. In nucleotides, the CDR3 is TGTGCCAGCAGCTTCAGGGCGGGAGAAGGCAATGAGCAGTTCTTC. Translated: CASSFRAGEGNEQFF.

The chain joins TRBV20-1 to TRBJ2-1; D perhaps matches TRBD2 (5 bases). V lost 0 bases and J lost 10, with 25 bases in between. The CDR3 spans 17 residues. The germline CDR1 and CDR2 sequences are DFQATT and SNEGSKA (reference sequence). CDR3 nucleotide sequence: TGCAGTGCTAGAGATAGGATTCTTGGCCTAGCAAGGCGCGAGCAGTTCTTC. This encodes CSARDRILGLARREQFF.

The V call is TRBV7-2, the J call TRBJ2-7; the match to TRBD1 covers 11 bases. The CDR3 length is 15 residues. Germline V lookup: CDR1 SGHTA, CDR2 FQGNSA. V lost 4 bases to trimming and J lost 4 bases; unmatched junction nucleotides: 6. CDR3 loop: CASSYPDRGQYEQYF. CDR3 coding DNA: TGTGCCAGCAGCTACCCGGACAGGGGGCAGTACGAGCAGTACTTC. The full variable domain, in which reference TRBV7-2 and TRBJ2-7 provide the parts outside the CDR3, is GAGVSQSPSNKVTEKGKDVELRCDPISGHTALYWYRQSLGQGLEFLIYFQGNSAPDKSGLPSDRFSAERTGGSVSTLTIQRTQQEDSAVYLCASSYPDRGQYEQYFGPGTRLTVT.

In its sample, this clonotype was seen a few times. The chain couples TRBV12-3 or TRBV12-4 to TRBJ2-5; 11 bases agree with TRBD2. This CDR3 is built from 14 residues. V lost 6 bases and J lost 5; bases outside the gene matches: 5. CDR3: CASSPSGRWETQYF. CDR3 bases: TGTGCCAGCAGCCCTAGCGGGAGGTGGGAGACCCAGTACTTC.

The chain links TRBV5-5 to TRBJ2-5, with 8 bases lining up with TRBD2. V gave up 1 base and J gave up 5 bases; unmatched junction bases: 7. The CDR3 sequence is 15 residues long. The germline gives CDR1 SGHKS, CDR2 YYEKEE (reference sequence). CDR3 sequence: CASSLSGRARETQYF. In DNA, the CDR3 is TGTGCCAGCAGCTTGTCCGGGAGGGCTAGGGAGACCCAGTACTTC. Filled out from reference TRBV5-5 and TRBJ2-5, the complete variable domain reads DAGVTQSPTHLIKTRGQQVTLRCSPISGHKSVSWYQQVLGQGPQFIFQYYEKEERGRGNFPDRFSARQFPNYSSELNVNALLLGDSALYLCASSLSGRARETQYFGPGTRLLVL.

Points on this clonotype: Since the CDR3 does not end with the conserved phenylalanine or tryptophan, this likely comes from a read error. The chain joins TRBV3-1 to TRBJ1-1; D not certain. This CDR3 spans 15 amino acids. From germline, CDR1 is LGHDT and CDR2 YNNKEL (reference sequence). The CDR3 protein is CASSQDSRAYTEAFY. The DNA for the CDR3 is TGTGCCAGCAGCCAAGATTCCCGGGCGTACACCGAAGCTTTCTAT.

The chain employs TRBV20-1 and TRBJ2-5; unclear D gene. Trimming stripped 3 bases from V and 4 bases from J, with 12 bases between. Germline values: CDR1 DFQATT, CDR2 SNEGSKA (reference sequence). The CDR3 is 13 amino acids. CDR3 nucleotides: TGCAGTGCTAGTCGTCCGCCGTTAGAGACCCAGTACTTC. This encodes CSASRPPLETQYF.

This clonotype was recorded at least ten times. The chain is built from TRBV12-3 or TRBV12-4 and TRBJ2-7, with D maybe TRBD1 (6 bases). Trimming pared 6 bases from V and 3 bases from J, leaving 15 bases between. The CDR3 consists of 14 residues. CDR3 in amino acids: CASSSPGTNYEQYF. The DNA of the CDR3 is TGTGCCAGCAGCTCCCCCGGGACAAACTACGAGCAGTACTTC.

This chain connects TRBV20-1 to TRBJ2-4; possibly TRBD1 or TRBD2 for D (5 bases each). The CDR3 has 15 amino acids. Germline CDR1 reads DFQATT; CDR2 reads SNEGSKA (reference sequence). V lost 1 base and J lost 0, with 10 bases in between. In nucleotides, the CDR3 is TGCAGTGCTAGAGGGGGACCCTTAGCCAAAAACATTCAGTACTTC. Protein: CSARGGPLAKNIQYF.

The V gene is TRBV5-5, the J gene TRBJ2-1, with TRBD2 as a possible D gene (5 bases). This CDR3 contains 12 residues. The germline V and J ends were trimmed by 0 bases and 10 bases, with 8 bases remaining between them. From germline, CDR1 is SGHKS and CDR2 YYEKEE (reference sequence). The CDR3 protein is CASSLVSGEQFF. CDR3 coding DNA: TGTGCCAGCAGCTTGGTCTCGGGAGAGCAGTTCTTC.

The gene calls are TRBV5-1 and TRBJ2-1; no clear D. V gave up 0 bases and J gave up 9 bases, with 13 bases separating them. This CDR3 is 14 amino acids long. CDR1 is SGHRS, CDR2 YFSETQ, per germline. The CDR3 is CASSLDVAFGEQFF. CDR3 nucleotides: TGCGCCAGCAGCTTGGATGTGGCCTTTGGTGAGCAGTTCTTC.

The chain links TRBV19 to TRBJ2-1; TRBD1 matches at 7 bases. Per germline, CDR1 LNHDA and CDR2 SQIVND (reference sequence). The length of the CDR3 is 14 residues. After removal of 7 bases from V and 6 bases from J, the junction contained 9 bases not matched to a gene. CDR3 amino acids: CASNWDRPFNEQFF. CDR3 nucleotides: TGTGCCAGTAATTGGGACAGACCATTCAATGAGCAGTTCTTC.

This rearrangement joins TRBV30 to TRBJ2-7; D might be TRBD1 (5 bases). Looked up from germline, CDR1 is GTSNPN and CDR2 is SVGIG (reference sequence). The CDR3 spans 15 residues. V was trimmed by 0 bases and J by 3 bases, leaving 15 bases between them. The CDR3 loop is CAWSVGDRRFYEQYF. The CDR3 DNA follows: TGTGCCTGGAGTGTAGGCGACAGACGGTTCTACGAGCAGTACTTC. Using reference TRBV30 and TRBJ2-7 for the parts outside the CDR3, the full variable domain is SQTIHQWPATLVQPVGSPLSLECTVEGTSNPNLYWYRQAAGRGLQLLFYSVGIGQISSEVPQNLSASRPQDRQFILSSKKLLLSDSGFYLCAWSVGDRRFYEQYFGPGTRLTVT.

J is TRBJ1-2 and V is TRBV5-4, with D possibly matching TRBD1 (5 bases). The length of the CDR3 is 14 residues. CDR1 is SGHNT, CDR2 YYREEE, per germline (reference sequence). V lost 4 bases to trimming and J lost 1 base, with 11 bases between them. The CDR3 reads CASSPRVNNYGYTF. The DNA of the CDR3 is TGTGCCAGCAGCCCCAGGGTGAATAACTATGGCTACACCTTC. The complete variable domain, with remaining parts taken from reference TRBV5-4 and TRBJ1-2, reads ETGVTQSPTHLIKTRGQQVTLRCSSQSGHNTVSWYQQALGQGPQFIFQYYREEENGRGNFPPRFSGLQFPNYSSELNVNALELDDSALYLCASSPRVNNYGYTFGSGTRLTVV.

The rearrangement joins TRBV5-1 to TRBJ2-5, with 11 bases matching TRBD2. V shed 2 bases and J 4 bases; nucleotides not matched to a gene: 10. The CDR3 is 17 amino acids. Germline loops: CDR1 SGHRS, CDR2 YFSETQ. The chain's CDR3 is CASSLLAGVLGGETQYF. In nucleotides, the CDR3 is TGCGCCAGCAGCTTACTAGCGGGAGTGTTGGGGGGAGAGACCCAGTACTTC.

The chain recombines TRBV6-1 with TRBJ2-5, with 9 positions matching TRBD2. The V gene's germline CDR1 is MNHNS and CDR2 SASEGT. V dropped 4 bases and J dropped 2; count of bases not matched to a gene: 2. This CDR3 spans 14 amino acids. Written as DNA, the CDR3 is TGTGCCAGCAGTGCCCTAGCGGGGCAAGAGACCCAGTACTTC. It encodes CASSALAGQETQYF.

This clonotype was counted at least ten times. J is TRBJ2-1 and V is TRBV28; TRBD2 might be the D (6 bases). Germline V gene lookup returns CDR1 MDHEN and CDR2 SYDVKM. The ends were cut back, 11 bases at V and 8 bases at J, with 25 bases in the middle. The CDR3 has 15 amino acids. In DNA, the CDR3 is TGTGCCTCAGTGTGGGGGGACCCTTGGGGCGATGAGCAGTTCTTC. It yields the protein CASVWGDPWGDEQFF.

This clonotype was seen only a few times. The V and J genes are TRBV5-3 and TRBJ2-4, with D perhaps TRBD2 (6 bases). TRBV5-3 is assigned to the ORF class and has an uncertain function. V lost 0 bases and J 4 bases, leaving 11 bases between the germline ends. This CDR3 comprises 15 residues. The CDR3 protein is CARSLGERVKNIQYF. In nucleotides, the CDR3 is TGTGCCAGAAGCTTGGGTGAGCGGGTTAAAAACATTCAGTACTTC.

The rearrangement uses TRBV20-1 and TRBJ2-7; D is uncertain. Germline V gene data show CDR1 as DFQATT and CDR2 as SNEGSKA (reference sequence). The V end lost 3 bases, the J end lost 3 bases, and 9 bases lay between the germline ends. This CDR3 is built from 12 residues. The CDR3 sequence is CSAREDGYEQYF. As DNA, the CDR3 is TGCAGTGCTAGGGAAGACGGCTACGAGCAGTACTTC.

The table lists this clonotype with many counts. The chain joins TRBV20-1 to TRBJ1-5; TRBD1 is a possible D gene (5 bases). CDR1 DFQATT and CDR2 SNEGSKA come from the germline V gene (reference sequence). The V end lost 0 bases, the J end lost 6 bases, and 18 bases lay between the germline ends. The CDR3 extends over 16 amino acids. The CDR3 here is CSAREVGAVVGQPQHF. The CDR3 DNA reads as TGCAGTGCTAGAGAGGTAGGGGCGGTGGTAGGTCAGCCCCAGCATTTT.

The chain carries TRBV20-1 and TRBJ2-7; 9 bases are shared with TRBD1. Germline assignment: CDR1 DFQATT and CDR2 SNEGSKA (reference sequence). V lost 2 bases, J lost 4 bases, and 6 bases stayed unmatched. The CDR3 consists of 14 residues. CDR3 loop: CSARSGTGQYEQYF. The CDR3 DNA is TGCAGTGCTAGATCCGGGACAGGGCAGTACGAGCAGTACTTC.

This rearrangement joins TRBV20-1 to TRBJ2-3; the D call may be TRBD1 or TRBD2 (5 bases each). Germline values: CDR1 DFQATT, CDR2 SNEGSKA (reference sequence). V was shortened by 6 bases and J by 5 bases, with 9 bases between the two germline ends. This CDR3 has 11 amino acids. CDR3 region: CSARDGDTQYF. As DNA, the CDR3 is TGCAGTGCCCGGGACGGAGATACGCAGTATTTT.

This chain's CDR3 is CASSLGLSVGGDRFF. The CDR3 DNA follows: TGTGCCAGCAGCTTAGGCCTAAGTGTTGGGGGTGACCGGTTCTTC. The gene calls are TRBV13 and TRBJ2-1; possibly TRBD1 or TRBD2 for D (5 bases each). Trimming took off 0 bases at V and 15 bases at J, with 21 bases between the two ends. This CDR3 has 15 amino acids. Germline V gene sequence: CDR1 PRHDT, CDR2 FYEKMQ (reference sequence).

This clonotype has only a few counts. The chain is built from TRBV20-1 and TRBJ2-3, with D possibly being TRBD1 or TRBD2 (5 bases each). Trimming left V 3 bases short and J 2 bases short, with 21 bases between. This CDR3 comprises 17 residues. The germline gives CDR1 DFQATT, CDR2 SNEGSKA (reference sequence). The CDR3 sequence: CSASGAVDRPSTDTQYF. The CDR3 nucleotides read TGCAGTGCTAGCGGGGCCGTTGACAGACCATCCACAGATACGCAGTATTTT.

In its sample, this clonotype was seen a few times. This sequence joins TRBV9 and TRBJ2-4; 7 nucleotides agree with TRBD2. This CDR3 is 15 amino acids long. J lost 5 bases, V lost 2 bases, and 7 bases had no gene match. Looked up from germline, CDR1 is SGDLS and CDR2 is YYNGEE. In DNA, the CDR3 is TGTGCCAGCAGCGTCTCCTCTGGACTAGAAAACATTCAGTACTTC. It yields the protein CASSVSSGLENIQYF.

The chain uses TRBV3-1 and TRBJ2-1, with a possible D match to TRBD1 (6 bases). CDR1 and CDR2 (germline): LGHDT, YNNKEL (reference sequence). The CDR3 is made up of 14 amino acids. Trimming left V 7 bases short and J 4 bases short, with 14 bases between. The CDR3 coding sequence is TGTGCCAGCACCTTGGGACACAAGTACAATGAGCAGTTCTTC. Its protein is CASTLGHKYNEQFF.

This clonotype was seen a handful of times. J is TRBJ2-3 and V is TRBV20-1; TRBD2 matches 9 bases. Per the germline V gene, CDR1 is DFQATT and CDR2 is SNEGSKA (reference sequence). The CDR3 runs 15 residues. Trimming at V came to 0 bases and at J to 2 bases, leaving 3 bases not matched to a gene. The CDR3 nucleotides are TGCAGTGCTAGAGATCCGGGACTAGCCACAGATACGCAGTATTTT. This gives the protein CSARDPGLATDTQYF.

This chain uses TRBV20-1 with TRBJ1-2; D call uncertain. The CDR3 spans 11 residues. With 6 bases removed from V and 4 bases from J, the gap between germline ends came to 9 bases. Per germline, CDR1 DFQATT and CDR2 SNEGSKA (reference sequence). CDR3 residues: CSAHDSYGYTF. Here the CDR3 DNA reads TGCAGTGCCCATGACTCCTATGGCTACACCTTC.

This clonotype was seen many times. This rearrangement joins TRBV7-2 to TRBJ2-7; 7 bases fit TRBD2. The CDR3 is 15 residues long. Germline values: CDR1 SGHTA, CDR2 FQGNSA. Trimming cost V 5 bases and J 5 bases; bases outside gene matches: 12. CDR3 DNA: TGTGCCAGCAGCCCACCACCCAGCGGGAAAAACGAGCAGTACTTC. It specifies CASSPPPSGKNEQYF.